These 5 T cell receptor beta chains were all obtained from the same sample, sequenced in a study of T cell responses to AZD1222 COVID-19 vaccine. The data were produced by immunoSEQ multiplex PCR, yet TCRdb's version contains in-frame clones alone and is incomplete. The sample shows 100,000 to 150,000 clones, around 87% of them seen only once. Specimen: peripheral blood, collected on day 0 of AZD1222 vaccination. These receptors were obtained from an adult in good health.

The rearrangement links TRBV18 to TRBJ2-5; a weak D match, TRBD2 (6 bases). Trimming took off 4 bases at V and 4 bases at J, with 10 bases between the two ends. From germline, CDR1 is KGHSH and CDR2 LQKENI. The CDR3 length is 13 residues. The CDR3 here is CASSLLGGETQYF. In DNA form, the CDR3 reads TGTGCCAGCTCACTGCTGGGGGGAGAGACCCAGTACTTC.

V gene TRBV5-1 combines with J gene TRBJ2-1, with 9 positions matching TRBD2. Germline values: CDR1 SGHRS, CDR2 YFSETQ. CDR3 size: 17 residues. V gave up 0 bases and J gave up 5 bases; unmatched junction bases: 9. CDR3 bases: TGCGCCAGCAGCTTGGGAGTAAGCGGGGGGCAAAACAATGAGCAGTTCTTC. Its translation: CASSLGVSGGQNNEQFF.

V and J are TRBV7-2 and TRBJ2-7; D perhaps matches TRBD1 (5 bases). The CDR3 length is 13 residues. Trimming shortened V by 1 base and J by 7 bases, and 11 bases separated the two germline ends. The germline gives CDR1 SGHTA, CDR2 FQGNSA. CDR3 nucleotide sequence: TGTGCCAGCAGCTTAGGGTCAGGGCAAGAGCAGTACTTC. Translated: CASSLGSGQEQYF.

The chain joins TRBV28 to TRBJ1-6, with D maybe TRBD1 (5 bases). There are 14 residues in the CDR3. The V end was cut by 5 bases, the J end by 9 bases, with 14 bases between. Germline V gene lookup returns CDR1 MDHEN and CDR2 SYDVKM. DNA of the CDR3: TGTGCCAGCAGTCTCCGGGACTTCGTTTCACCCCTCCACTTT. Encoded protein: CASSLRDFVSPLHF.

This rearrangement joins TRBV18 to TRBJ1-6, with a possible D match to TRBD1 (6 bases). The CDR3 runs 16 residues. The germline gives CDR1 KGHSH, CDR2 LQKENI. Trimming removed 6 bases at V and 7 bases at J, with 19 bases between. The CDR3: CASSIQGGSENSPLHF. CDR3 in DNA: TGTGCCAGCTCCATACAGGGAGGGAGTGAGAATTCACCCCTCCACTTT.